The rows below give T cell receptor beta chains drawn from one sample of a study of blood T cell repertoires in COVID-19. Produced via immunoSEQ multiplex PCR; TCRdb's table is partial and in-frame only. Found here are hundreds of thousands of clones, 70% to 90% of them singletons; the top ten hold around 2.8%. The sequenced sample consisted of peripheral blood. These receptors originate from a woman aged 25 to 39 with COVID-19, enrolled during active disease. Each CDR3 is given with its conserved first and last residue. The order of the fields is clone size, V gene, J gene, D gene, CDR3 DNA, CDR3 protein. The D gene is left open where the match is weak. The size of a clone is reported for some rows only, either as once, few or many, or as a class for expanded clones.

.	TRBV29-1	TRBJ1-1	.	TGCAGCGTAACAGACAAGCCAGCCACTGAAGCTTTCTTT	CSVTDKPATEAFF
.	TRBV7-8	TRBJ1-1	TRBD1	TGTGCCAGCAGCTTGCGCGGGACAGGGGATGAAGCTTTCTTT	CASSLRGTGDEAFF
.	TRBV2	TRBJ1-6	TRBD1	TGTGCCAGCAGTGAACAGGGGGTTCTGGAGTCACCCCTCCACTTT	CASSEQGVLESPLHF
.	TRBV28	TRBJ2-1	.	TGTGCCAGCAGTTTCGACCGGGGATACAATGAGCAGTTCTTC	CASSFDRGYNEQFF
.	TRBV14	TRBJ1-2	.	TGTGCCAGCAGCCAAGGGGGAGGCATGACCTATGGCTACACCTTC	CASSQGGGMTYGYTF
.	TRBV5-1	TRBJ2-2	TRBD2	TGCGCCAGCAGCTTAGGGGGGACTAGCGGGAGTGATACCCCCGGGGAGCTGTTTTTT	CASSLGGTSGSDTPGELFF
once	TRBV28	TRBJ1-5	.	TGTGCCAGCAGTTTGGCTACAGGTCCCAATCAGCCCCAGCATTTT	CASSLATGPNQPQHF
.	TRBV5-5	TRBJ2-7	.	TGTGCCAGCAGCTTGGGGACAGCGCAGTACTTC	CASSLGTAQYF
.	TRBV4-3	TRBJ2-3	.	TGCGCCAGCAGCGCACAGAGAGCAGATACGCAGTATTTT	CASSAQRADTQYF
.	TRBV4-1	TRBJ2-1	TRBD1	TGCGCCAGCAGCCTAACTTCGGGACAGGGGCTCGGTGAGCAGTTCTTC	CASSLTSGQGLGEQFF
.	TRBV10-2	TRBJ2-5	.	TGCGCCAGCAGTGAACAGGATGGGACCCAGTACTTC	CASSEQDGTQYF
.	TRBV5-8	TRBJ2-2	.	TGTGCCAGCAGCCTTCCAGGGGACACCGGGGAGCTGTTTTTT	CASSLPGDTGELFF
.	TRBV5-1	TRBJ1-4	TRBD1	TGCGCCAGCAGAACCGGGACAGGGGTTTTTTCTAATGAAAAACTGTTTTTT	CASRTGTGVFSNEKLFF
.	TRBV7-7	TRBJ2-7	TRBD2	TGTGCTAGCAGCGCCCGGACTAGCGGGGACGGCGAGCAGTACTTC	CASSARTSGDGEQYF
.	TRBV11-3	TRBJ2-3	TRBD2	TGTGCCAGCAGCTCCCGGACTAGCGGGCTTAGCGCAGATACGCAGTATTTT	CASSSRTSGLSADTQYF
.	TRBV9	TRBJ2-5	.	TGTGCCAGCAGCGTAGGTACTGCACAAGAGACCCAGTACTTC	CASSVGTAQETQYF
once	TRBV18	TRBJ2-7	TRBD2	TGTGCCAGCTCACCAGGACTAGCGGACGAGCAGTACTTC	CASSPGLADEQYF
.	TRBV19	TRBJ2-7	TRBD2	TGTGCCAGTAGTATCTCCCTAGCGGGGAACTACCTCTCCTACGAGCAGTACTTC	CASSISLAGNYLSYEQYF
many	TRBV28	TRBJ1-2	TRBD1	TGTGCCAGCAGTGAACCGGGACAGAACTATGGCTACACCTTC	CASSEPGQNYGYTF
.	TRBV24-1	TRBJ2-2	TRBD2	TGTGCCACCAGTGACCCCATGACTAGCGGGAGAGTAGACGGGGAGCTGTTTTTT	CATSDPMTSGRVDGELFF
.	TRBV2	TRBJ2-1	TRBD2	TGTGCCAGCAGACTAGCGGGGGGGCAAATGGAGCAGTTCTTC	CASRLAGGQMEQFF
.	TRBV20-1	TRBJ1-5	TRBD1	TGCAGTGCTAGTCCCTCGGGACAGAACTACAATCAGCCCCAGCATTTT	CSASPSGQNYNQPQHF
.	TRBV9	TRBJ2-1	TRBD1	TGTGCCAGCAGCGTAGTAGGGGGCTGGGACAATGAGCAGTTCTTC	CASSVVGGWDNEQFF
.	TRBV29-1	TRBJ2-3	.	TGCAGCGTCAAGCAAGCCGCAGATACGCAGTATTTT	CSVKQAADTQYF
.	TRBV7-9	TRBJ1-2	.	TGTGCCAGCAGCCCCAGGGAGGTAGGAGGCTACACCTTC	CASSPREVGGYTF
.	TRBV5-1	TRBJ2-3	.	TGCGCCCGCGCGGCGGGGATCAGGGCAGATACGCAGTATTTT	CARAAGIRADTQYF
once	TRBV7-9	TRBJ2-7	TRBD2	TGTGCCAGCAGCTTTAGCGGGGGACCCTACGAGCAGTACTTC	CASSFSGGPYEQYF
once	TRBV11-3	TRBJ2-2	.	TGTGCCAGCAGCCAAAGAACGGGAGTCGGTACCGGGGAGCTGTTTTTT	CASSQRTGVGTGELFF
once	TRBV14	TRBJ2-1	TRBD1	TGTGCCAGCAGCTCCCCGAGGGGGCGGGTGTACAATGAGCAGTTCTTC	CASSSPRGRVYNEQFF
.	TRBV7-2	TRBJ1-1	.	TGTGCCAGCAGCTTAGTTGGCGAGGCCATGAACACTGAAGCTTTCTTT	CASSLVGEAMNTEAFF
.	TRBV28	TRBJ2-3	TRBD1	TGTGCCAGCAGAATGGACAGGGCGAGGGATACGCAGTATTTT	CASRMDRARDTQYF
.	TRBV5-4	TRBJ1-6	TRBD1	TGTGCCAGCAGCTTGGGAGGGCCCCGGGACAGTAATTCACCCCTCCACTTT	CASSLGGPRDSNSPLHF
.	TRBV2	TRBJ2-5	TRBD1	TGTGCCAGCAGTGGGACAGGGCTCCAAGAGACCCAGTACTTC	CASSGTGLQETQYF
.	TRBV27	TRBJ2-7	TRBD1	TGTGCCAGCAGCCTGGGACAGGGCTCCTACGAGCAGTACTTC	CASSLGQGSYEQYF
.	TRBV6-5	TRBJ1-4	.	TGTGCCAGCAGTTACACAGGGAGAGGCGAAAAACTGTTTTTT	CASSYTGRGEKLFF
.	TRBV7-2	TRBJ1-4	TRBD1	TGTGCCAGCAGCGGACAGGGATCTTACGGCGTAAAACTGTTTTTT	CASSGQGSYGVKLFF
.	TRBV13	TRBJ1-1	.	TGTGCCAGCAGCTTAAGGGGTGGCACTGAAGCTTTCTTT	CASSLRGGTEAFF
.	TRBV6-2/TRBV6-3	TRBJ1-1	TRBD1	TGTGCCAGCAGACCTCTACCGGGACAGGGTTTTGGGAACACTGAAGCTTTCTTT	CASRPLPGQGFGNTEAFF
.	TRBV19	TRBJ1-1	.	TGTGCCAGTTCCAACCAGGGCGGCGGCACTGAAGCTTTCTTT	CASSNQGGGTEAFF
.	TRBV28	TRBJ2-3	TRBD2	TGTGCCAGCAGTTTGGTACTAGCGGGGAGAGATACGCAGTATTTT	CASSLVLAGRDTQYF
.	TRBV27	TRBJ2-3	TRBD2	TGTGCCAGCAGACCAGGACTAGCGGGAGGTAAAGTACGGGATACGCAGTATTTT	CASRPGLAGGKVRDTQYF
.	TRBV12-3/TRBV12-4	TRBJ2-1	.	TGTGCCAGCAGTTTATTGGAGGAGCAGCAGTTCTTC	CASSLLEEQQFF
.	TRBV6-5	TRBJ1-2	.	TGTGCCAGCAGCACAGCAACTCTTTTCTATGGCTACACCTTC	CASSTATLFYGYTF
.	TRBV11-2	TRBJ1-3	.	TGTGCCAGCAGCTCCGGGGGGAATACCATATATTTT	CASSSGGNTIYF
.	TRBV21-1	TRBJ1-5	.	TGTGCCAGCAGCAAGGAGGACAGGGAGGGTCAGCCCCAGCATTTT	CASSKEDREGQPQHF
.	TRBV5-1	TRBJ2-1	TRBD2	TGCGCCAGCAGCCAGACTAGCGGGATGTTCAATGAGCAGTTCTTC	CASSQTSGMFNEQFF
.	TRBV2	TRBJ1-5	TRBD1	TGTGCCAGCAGTGAAGCGTCTTTACCAACGGCGACAGGGATCAATCAGCCCCAGCATTTT	CASSEASLPTATGINQPQHF
.	TRBV7-2	TRBJ2-2	.	TGTGCCAGCAGCTTAGCCTGGGCGGGTCTCACCGGGGAGCTGTTTTTT	CASSLAWAGLTGELFF
.	TRBV7-9	TRBJ2-2	.	TGTGCCAGCAGCCCACTAGCCCAGGGCATCACCGGGGAGCTGTTTTTT	CASSPLAQGITGELFF